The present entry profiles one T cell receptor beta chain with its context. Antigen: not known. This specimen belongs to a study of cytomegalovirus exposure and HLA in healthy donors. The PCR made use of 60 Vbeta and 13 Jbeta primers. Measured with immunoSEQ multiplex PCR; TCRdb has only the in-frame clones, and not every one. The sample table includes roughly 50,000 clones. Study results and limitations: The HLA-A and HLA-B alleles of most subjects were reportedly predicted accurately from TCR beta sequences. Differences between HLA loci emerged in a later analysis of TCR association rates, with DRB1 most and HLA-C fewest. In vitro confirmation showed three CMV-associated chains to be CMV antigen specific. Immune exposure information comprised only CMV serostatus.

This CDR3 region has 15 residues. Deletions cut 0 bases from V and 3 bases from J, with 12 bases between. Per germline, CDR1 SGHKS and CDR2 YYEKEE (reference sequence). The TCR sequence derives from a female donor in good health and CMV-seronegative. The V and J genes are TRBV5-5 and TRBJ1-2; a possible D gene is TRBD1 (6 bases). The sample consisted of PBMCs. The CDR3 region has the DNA TGTGCCAGCAGCTTGGAACAGGGCGAGTACTATGGCTACACCTTC. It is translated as CASSLEQGEYYGYTF.